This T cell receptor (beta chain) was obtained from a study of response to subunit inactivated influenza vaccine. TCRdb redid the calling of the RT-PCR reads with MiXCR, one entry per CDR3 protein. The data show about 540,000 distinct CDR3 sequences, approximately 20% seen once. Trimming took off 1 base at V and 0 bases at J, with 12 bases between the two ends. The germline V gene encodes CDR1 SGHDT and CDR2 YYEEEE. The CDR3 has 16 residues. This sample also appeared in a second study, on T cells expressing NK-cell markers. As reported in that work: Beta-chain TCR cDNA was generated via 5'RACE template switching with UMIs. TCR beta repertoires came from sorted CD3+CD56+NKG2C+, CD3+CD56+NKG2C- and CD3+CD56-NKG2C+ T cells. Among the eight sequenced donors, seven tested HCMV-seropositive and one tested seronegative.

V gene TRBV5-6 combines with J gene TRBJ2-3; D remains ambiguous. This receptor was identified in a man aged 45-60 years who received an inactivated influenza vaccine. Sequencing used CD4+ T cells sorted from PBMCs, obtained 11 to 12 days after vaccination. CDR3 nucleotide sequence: TGTGCCAGCAGCTTGTCGTTAACAGCTAGCACAGATACGCAGTATTTT. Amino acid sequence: CASSLSLTASTDTQYF.